These T cell receptor beta chains were read from a single sample in a study of cytomegalovirus exposure and HLA in healthy donors. Repertoires were generated with immunoSEQ multiplex PCR, while TCRdb's copy carries only in-frame clones and drops some. Of about 150,000 clones listed, 80% are singletons. The sample was PBMCs. These receptors all stem from a man younger than 40 in good health and CMV-seropositive. CDR3s include the opening cysteine and the closing phenylalanine or tryptophan. D genes are given only for firm matches. The size entry is marked missing in some rows and otherwise reads once, few, many or a size class.

d_gene | j_gene | abundance | v_gene | CDR3nt | CDR3aa
- | TRBJ1-1 | - | TRBV6-5 | TGTGCCAGCAGTTCCCGGTCGAACACTGAAGCTTTCTTT | CASSSRSNTEAFF
TRBD2 | TRBJ2-3 | few | TRBV19 | TGTGCCAGTAGTTATTCTAGCGGGAGACCAGATACGCAGTATTTT | CASSYSSGRPDTQYF
TRBD1 | TRBJ2-7 | few | TRBV6-1 | TGTGCCAGCAGTGAAGGGACAGGTACCTACGAGCAGTACTTC | CASSEGTGTYEQYF
- | TRBJ2-7 | - | TRBV11-2 | TGTGCCAGCAGCTTCGTCGGCAGGGATCATCATTTC | CASSFVGRDHHF
- | TRBJ2-3 | once | TRBV28 | TGTGCCAGCAGTTTTTCGGGAGTGAAGGGTACGCAGTATTTT | CASSFSGVKGTQYF
TRBD1 | TRBJ1-1 | - | TRBV5-1 | TGCGCCAGCAGCTTTAGACAGGGCGTTTCCACTGAAGCTTTCTTT | CASSFRQGVSTEAFF
TRBD2 | TRBJ2-7 | once | TRBV28 | TGTGCCAGCAGTTTACCCGGCGGGAGCTCCTACGAGCAGTACTTC | CASSLPGGSSYEQYF
TRBD2 | TRBJ2-3 | - | TRBV4-2 | TGTGCCAGCAGCCAAACTACGACTAGCGGTCTAGATACGCAGTATTTT | CASSQTTTSGLDTQYF
TRBD1 | TRBJ2-7 | few | TRBV27 | TGTGCCAGCAGTTCCCTAGGGACAGGGGGCGTTGAGCAGTACTTC | CASSSLGTGGVEQYF
TRBD1 | TRBJ1-2 | - | TRBV5-4 | TGTGCCAGCAGCCCGGACAGGGGGCTTCTTGGCTACACCTTC | CASSPDRGLLGYTF
- | TRBJ2-6 | - | TRBV10-1 | TGCGCCAGCAGTGAGGACAGCCGGGCCAACTCTGGGGCCAACGTCCTGACTTTC | CASSEDSRANSGANVLTF
- | TRBJ1-2 | - | TRBV4-1 | TGCGCCAGCAGCCAAGCGGCCTCGGACAGAGAAACCCCTAACTATGGCTACACCTTC | CASSQAASDRETPNYGYTF
- | TRBJ2-7 | - | TRBV28 | TGTGCCAGCACCGATTTCGACGGAGGACGGTCCGAGCAGTACTTC | CASTDFDGGRSEQYF
- | TRBJ2-2 | - | TRBV5-4 | TGTGCCAGCACCAACCCTCAAGCAGGGGCGCACACCGGGGAGCTGTTTTTT | CASTNPQAGAHTGELFF
- | TRBJ2-7 | - | TRBV11-2 | TGTGCCAGCAGCTTAGAATGGGGCGGTGGGGGGTCCTACGAGCAGTACTTC | CASSLEWGGGGSYEQYF
TRBD1 | TRBJ1-5 | - | TRBV28 | TGTGCCAGCAGTCCAAGGACAGGGACCTTTTTTCTAGCAATCAAGCCCCAGCATTTT | CASSPRTGTFFLAIKPQHF
- | TRBJ1-5 | - | TRBV6-5 | TGTGCCAGCAGCCTACAGGGCCCGAATCAGCCCCAGCATTTT | CASSLQGPNQPQHF
TRBD1 | TRBJ1-6 | - | TRBV14 | TGTGCCAGCAGCCTCCAGGGGGATGGGTCACCCCTCCACTTT | CASSLQGDGSPLHF
TRBD1 | TRBJ1-1 | - | TRBV6-5 | TGTGCCAGCAGTAATCTACAGGGGCCGAACACTGAAGCTTTCTTT | CASSNLQGPNTEAFF
- | TRBJ1-2 | - | TRBV25-1 | TGTGCCAGCAGTGAAAGCCAGCGCGACTATGGCTACACCTTC | CASSESQRDYGYTF
TRBD2 | TRBJ2-1 | - | TRBV7-8 | TGTGCCAGCAGCTTAGGGGGACTAGCGGGAGAGGTATCCTACAATGAGCAGTTCTTC | CASSLGGLAGEVSYNEQFF
TRBD2 | TRBJ2-1 | - | TRBV7-2 | TGTGCCAGCAGCTCCCCCCTTCGGGGGGGCAATGAGCAGTTCTTC | CASSSPLRGGNEQFF
TRBD1 | TRBJ2-6 | few | TRBV4-2 | TGTGCCAGCAGCCCAAAGACGGGACAGGGGGCGCGTGGGGCCAACGTCCTGACTTTC | CASSPKTGQGARGANVLTF
- | TRBJ1-6 | - | TRBV5-1 | TGCGCCAGCAGGGGGGGTGTCACCTATAATTCACCCCTCCACTTT | CASRGGVTYNSPLHF
- | TRBJ1-4 | few | TRBV4-2 | TGTGCCAGCAGCCAAAACCCTGGAGACGCAGGGTCTAATGAAAAACTGTTTTTT | CASSQNPGDAGSNEKLFF
TRBD2 | TRBJ2-3 | - | TRBV29-1 | TGCAGCGTTGAAGATCAGGGACTAGCCCTAGATACGCAGTATTTT | CSVEDQGLALDTQYF
TRBD1 | TRBJ2-7 | few | TRBV7-6 | TGTGCCAGCAGCTTATTGGACGCAGGGGGTGGCGAGCAGTACTTC | CASSLLDAGGGEQYF
- | TRBJ1-2 | - | TRBV2 | TGTGCCAGCCTCCGGAACGGCGGCAGTGACTATGGCTACACCTTC | CASLRNGGSDYGYTF
TRBD1 | TRBJ2-3 | - | TRBV11-1 | TGTGCCAGCAGCTTACAGACAGGGGCCCCAGATACGCAGTATTTT | CASSLQTGAPDTQYF
- | TRBJ2-1 | - | TRBV21-1 | TGTGCCAGCAGCAAAGCGCTTTGGATCGGAGGGGTGCAGTTCTTC | CASSKALWIGGVQFF
TRBD1 | TRBJ1-1 | - | TRBV27 | TGTGCCAGCAGTTTCCACCGGGACAGTGACACTGAAGCTTTCTTT | CASSFHRDSDTEAFF
TRBD1 | TRBJ1-2 | - | TRBV7-9 | TGTGCCAGCAGCATGGGACCGGGACAGGGGAACTATGGCTACACCTTC | CASSMGPGQGNYGYTF
TRBD1 | TRBJ2-5 | few | TRBV28 | TGTGCCAGCAGTTCGACAGGGGTGGGGGAGACCCAGTACTTC | CASSSTGVGETQYF
TRBD2 | TRBJ2-5 | - | TRBV28 | TGTGCCAGCAGTTATAGCGGGAGTGGGGAGACCCAGTACTTC | CASSYSGSGETQYF
TRBD2 | TRBJ2-1 | - | TRBV28 | TGTGCCAGCAGAACACTAGCGGGAGGCCTAATGACGGCGCAGTTCTTC | CASRTLAGGLMTAQFF
TRBD1 | TRBJ1-2 | - | TRBV2 | TGTGCCAGCAGTAAGGGAGGACAGGGGGCGAGCTATGGCTACACCTTC | CASSKGGQGASYGYTF
TRBD2 | TRBJ2-3 | - | TRBV9 | TGTGCCAGCAGCGTAGGACTAGCGGGACCAGATACGCAGTATTTT | CASSVGLAGPDTQYF
TRBD1 | TRBJ1-4 | - | TRBV4-1 | TGCGCCAGCAGCCAAGTGGAGAAAGGGTGGGACAGGGCGTCAACTAATGAAAAACTGTTTTTT | CASSQVEKGWDRASTNEKLFF
TRBD2 | TRBJ2-6 | - | TRBV11-3 | TGTGCCAGCAGCCAGACTAGCGCCGACTCTGGGGCCAACGTCCTGACTTTC | CASSQTSADSGANVLTF
TRBD1 | TRBJ2-1 | - | TRBV19 | TGTGCCAGTAGTATGGGACAGGTCACGGGGGAGCAGTTCTTC | CASSMGQVTGEQFF
- | TRBJ2-2 | - | TRBV15 | TGTGCCACCAGCAGAGATCACGGGACCGGGGAGCTGTTTTTT | CATSRDHGTGELFF
- | TRBJ2-7 | - | TRBV5-1 | TGCGCCAGCAGCTTGGCCCAGGGGGGCTACGAGCAGTACTTC | CASSLAQGGYEQYF
TRBD1 | TRBJ1-5 | - | TRBV28 | TGTGCCAGCAGTCACAGGGGGGGCAATCAGCCCCAGCATTTT | CASSHRGGNQPQHF
TRBD1 | TRBJ2-3 | - | TRBV7-2 | TGTGCCAGCAGCTTAGCTGACAGGGCGCAGTATTTT | CASSLADRAQYF
- | TRBJ2-4 | few | TRBV11-3 | TGTGCCAGCAGCTCCCGGACAGAAAACATTCAGTACTTC | CASSSRTENIQYF
- | TRBJ2-3 | few | TRBV5-4 | TGTGCCAGCAGCCAAAAGGGGGACCTCACAGATACGCAGTATTTT | CASSQKGDLTDTQYF
TRBD1 | TRBJ2-2 | - | TRBV6-6 | TGTGCCAGCAGTTGGACAGGGGACAAATCGAGGGAGCTGTTTTTT | CASSWTGDKSRELFF
TRBD1 | TRBJ1-1 | - | TRBV5-1 | TGCGCCAGCAGCTACGGGACAGGGGAATTTGAAGCTTTCTTT | CASSYGTGEFEAFF
- | TRBJ1-2 | few | TRBV2 | TGTGCCAGCAGTGATCTGAGGGATGGAATGAATGGCTACACCTTC | CASSDLRDGMNGYTF
- | TRBJ2-1 | few | TRBV18 | TGTGCCAGCTCACCACCGGCTGTCTACAATGAGCAGTTCTTC | CASSPPAVYNEQFF
- | TRBJ1-1 | - | TRBV6-1 | TGTGCCAGCAGTGAAGGACCCACTCGGGGCACTGAAGCTTTCTTT | CASSEGPTRGTEAFF